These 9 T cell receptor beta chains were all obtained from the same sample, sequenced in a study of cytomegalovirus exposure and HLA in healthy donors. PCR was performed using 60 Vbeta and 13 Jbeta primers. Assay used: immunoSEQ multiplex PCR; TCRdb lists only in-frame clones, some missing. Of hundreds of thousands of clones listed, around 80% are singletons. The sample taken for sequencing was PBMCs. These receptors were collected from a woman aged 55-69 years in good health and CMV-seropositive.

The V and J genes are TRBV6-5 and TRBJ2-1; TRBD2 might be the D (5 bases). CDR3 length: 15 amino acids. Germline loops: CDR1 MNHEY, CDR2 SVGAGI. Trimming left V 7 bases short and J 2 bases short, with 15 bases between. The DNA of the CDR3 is TGTGCCAGCACTAAGGACCTTAGCGCCTACAATGAGCAGTTCTTC. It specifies CASTKDLSAYNEQFF.

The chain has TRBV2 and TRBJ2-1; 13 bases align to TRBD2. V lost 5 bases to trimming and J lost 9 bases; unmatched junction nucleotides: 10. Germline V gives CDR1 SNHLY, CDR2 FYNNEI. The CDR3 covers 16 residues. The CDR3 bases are TGTGCCAGCAGTCTAAGACTAGCGGGGGGATCTGGTGAGCAGTTCTTC. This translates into CASSLRLAGGSGEQFF.

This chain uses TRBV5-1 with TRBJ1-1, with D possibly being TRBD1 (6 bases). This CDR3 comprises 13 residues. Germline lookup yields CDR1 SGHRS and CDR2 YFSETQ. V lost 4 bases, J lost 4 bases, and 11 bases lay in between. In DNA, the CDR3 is TGCGCCAGCAGCCGGGGAGGGGGCACTGAAGCTTTCTTT. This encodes CASSRGGGTEAFF.

The CDR3 region has the DNA TGCGCCAGCAGCTTTGGGACTTTCAATGAGCAGTTCTTC. It is translated as CASSFGTFNEQFF. The rearrangement uses TRBV5-1 and TRBJ2-1; possible D gene TRBD2, 6 bases. The germline gives CDR1 SGHRS, CDR2 YFSETQ. V dropped 2 bases and J dropped 6 bases, with 9 bases sitting between them. CDR3 size: 13 residues.

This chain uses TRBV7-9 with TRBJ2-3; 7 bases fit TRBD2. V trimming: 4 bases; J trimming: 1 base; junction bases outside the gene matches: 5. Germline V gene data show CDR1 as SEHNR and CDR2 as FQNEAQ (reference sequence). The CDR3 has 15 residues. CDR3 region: CASSWQRGGTDTQYF. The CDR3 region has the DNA TGTGCCAGCAGCTGGCAGCGGGGAGGCACAGATACGCAGTATTTT.

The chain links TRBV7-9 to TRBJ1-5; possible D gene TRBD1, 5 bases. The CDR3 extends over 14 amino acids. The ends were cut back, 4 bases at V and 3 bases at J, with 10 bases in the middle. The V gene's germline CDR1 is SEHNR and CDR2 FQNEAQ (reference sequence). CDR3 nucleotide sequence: TGTGCCAGCAGCTGGGAGGGGAACAATCAGCCCCAGCATTTT. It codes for CASSWEGNNQPQHF.

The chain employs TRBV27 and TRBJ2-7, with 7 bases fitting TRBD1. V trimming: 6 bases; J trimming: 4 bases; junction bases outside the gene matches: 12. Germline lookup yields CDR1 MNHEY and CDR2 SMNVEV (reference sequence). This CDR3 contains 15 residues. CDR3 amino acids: CASRPDTGAIYEQYF. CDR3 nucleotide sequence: TGTGCCAGCAGGCCCGACACAGGGGCAATATACGAGCAGTACTTC.

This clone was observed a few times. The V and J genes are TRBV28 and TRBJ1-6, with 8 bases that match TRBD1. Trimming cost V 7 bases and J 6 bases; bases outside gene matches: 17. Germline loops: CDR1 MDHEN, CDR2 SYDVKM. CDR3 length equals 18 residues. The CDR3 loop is CASTVGDRGRRGNSPLHF. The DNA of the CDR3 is TGTGCCAGCACCGTTGGAGACAGGGGACGTCGGGGTAATTCACCCCTCCACTTT.

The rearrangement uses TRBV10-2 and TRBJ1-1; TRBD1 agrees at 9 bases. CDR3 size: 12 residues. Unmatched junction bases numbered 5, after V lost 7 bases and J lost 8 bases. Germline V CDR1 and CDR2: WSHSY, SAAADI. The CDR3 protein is CASIGTGWEAFF. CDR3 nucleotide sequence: TGCGCCAGCATAGGGACAGGGTGGGAAGCTTTCTTT.